What follows describes a single T cell receptor (beta chain). J gave up 4 bases and V 4 bases, and 9 bases lay outside the gene matches. Per the germline V gene, CDR1 is SGHRS and CDR2 is YFSETQ. The CDR3 runs to 15 residues. Across about two dozen US areas, participants ranged in age from about 18 to 90 years. This record belongs to a study of blood T cell repertoires in COVID-19. About the study: The United States, Italy and Spain supplied acute and convalescent COVID-19 samples. Sources were T cells, B-cell-depleted T cells, or PBMCs; the material itself was cDNA or gDNA.

Original processing notes: Reference gene primer amplification gave nucleated cell count estimates. Using immunoSEQ multiplex PCR, the repertoire was profiled, and TCRdb retains in-frame clones only, with some absent. V and J calls and clone size follow that table, whereas D and trimming were derived from the DNA. The table lists about 150,000 clones, around 84% of them singletons. This clonotype was obtained from a man in his fifties or sixties who had recovered from COVID-19. The source material was PBMCs or T cells enriched from blood (not recorded which). The gene calls are TRBV5-1 and TRBJ2-3, with TRBD2 matching 7 bases. The CDR3 DNA reads TGCGCCAGCAGCCCTATGGGGAGGGGCCCAGATACGCAGTATTTT. Translation gives CASSPMGRGPDTQYF.